This T cell receptor (beta chain) derives from a study of T cell repertoires in cytomegalovirus infection. Study-level background: CMV infection and matching HLA type were both indicated by public TCR beta signatures.

About this clonotype: Its antigen remains unidentified.

Study outcomes and limitations: CMV carriers with the relevant HLA were identified by cumulative public TCR beta family frequency. What dominated the ex vivo response were HLA-C-restricted CMV-specific TCR beta clonotypes.

MiXCR, applied by TCRdb to the reads, yields one record per CDR3 protein. The table has more than 150,000 distinct CDR3 sequences, approximately 30% seen once. Trimming shortened V by 7 bases and J by 2 bases, and 5 bases separated the two germline ends. CDR1 MDHEN and CDR2 SYDVKM come from the germline V gene. The length of the CDR3 is 12 residues. This TCR came from a human donor in good health (CMV status not recorded). Some clones in this sample may be carry-over from other donors' samples. Sequencing was carried out using PBMCs. V usage is TRBV28 and J usage is TRBJ1-4, with D unresolved. The CDR3 reads CASMPTNEKLFF. Here the CDR3 DNA reads TGTGCCAGCATGCCCACTAATGAAAAACTGTTTTTT.